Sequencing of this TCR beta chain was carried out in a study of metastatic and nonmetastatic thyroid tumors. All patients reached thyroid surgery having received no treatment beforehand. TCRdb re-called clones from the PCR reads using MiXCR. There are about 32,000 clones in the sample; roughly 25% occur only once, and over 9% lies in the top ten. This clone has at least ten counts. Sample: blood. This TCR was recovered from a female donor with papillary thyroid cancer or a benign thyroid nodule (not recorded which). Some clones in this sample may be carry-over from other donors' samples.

CDR3 DNA sequence: TGCGCCAGCAGCTTGTACCCGAAGGGGGAGAGAGGGGAAAAACTGTTTTTT. This codes for CASSLYPKGERGEKLFF. This rearrangement joins TRBV5-1 to TRBJ1-4, with a possible D match to TRBD1 (6 bases). This CDR3 contains 17 residues. Germline V gene data show CDR1 as SGHRS and CDR2 as YFSETQ. The V end lost 1 base, the J end lost 8 bases, and 21 bases lay between the germline ends.